This T cell receptor (beta chain) was retrieved from a study of T-cell memory formation after mild COVID-19. Deletions cut 4 bases from V and 0 bases from J, with 13 bases between. This CDR3 spans 15 amino acids. Germline V gives CDR1 SGDLS, CDR2 YYNGEE. MiXCR, applied by TCRdb to the 5' RACE reads, yields one record per CDR3 protein. Here the sample spans 300,000 to 400,000 distinct CDR3 sequences, roughly an eighth being singletons. This clonotype showed up just a few times. The J gene is TRBJ1-2, the V gene TRBV9; D not resolved. The receptor's source is a man aged 18-30 years who had mild COVID-19 (a few samples of this study predate the infection). Cell type and time point are not known. The sample consisted of PBMCs or a T cell subset sorted from them (not recorded which). The CDR3 DNA reads as TGTGCCAGCAGCATGGGGATTGGGACTAACTATGGCTACACCTTC. The encoded protein is CASSMGIGTNYGYTF.